Listed below are T cell receptor beta chains from one sample, sequenced in a study of beta chain features in type 1 diabetes. TCRdb's copy holds only in-frame clones and misses some; the assay was immunoSEQ multiplex PCR. Counted here are about 340,000 clones, 13% occurring once; the ten biggest clones make up nearly 0.015%. Sequencing was done on a sample of naive CD4+ T cells from blood. These receptors were collected from a woman aged 18-29 years with type 1 diabetes. The CDR3 runs from the conserved cysteine through the conserved F or W. The order of the fields is clone size, D gene, J gene, V gene, CDR3 DNA, CDR3 protein. A D gene is named only where the DNA matches it firmly. A row's size may be missing; if present it is once, few, many or a size class.

- TRBD1 TRBJ2-3 TRBV7-2 TGTGCCAGCAGACCTCACTGGGCAGGGGGCGCAGATACGCAGTATTTT CASRPHWAGGADTQYF
few - TRBJ1-4 TRBV29-1 TGCAGCGTTGTTTGGAGGTTTGCAACTAATGAAAAACTGTTTTTT CSVVWRFATNEKLFF
few - TRBJ1-5 TRBV6-5 TGTGCCAGCAGTTACGAGGGAAACCAGCCCCAGCATTTT CASSYEGNQPQHF
- TRBD1 TRBJ1-2 TRBV18 TGTGCCAGCTCGACCAACCGGGGACAGGTGATGGGCTACACCTTC CASSTNRGQVMGYTF
- TRBD2 TRBJ2-3 TRBV29-1 TGCAGCGTTGTTTTTAGCGGGGGAACAGATACGCAGTATTTT CSVVFSGGTDTQYF
- - TRBJ1-2 TRBV4-2 TGTGCCAGCAGCCAACCAGGGGACAATGGCTACACCTTC CASSQPGDNGYTF
few TRBD1 TRBJ1-2 TRBV19 TGTGCCAGCCTAAAGATGACAGGGCCTTATGGCTACACCTTC CASLKMTGPYGYTF
few TRBD2 TRBJ2-3 TRBV11-2 TGTGCCAGCAGGGGAGCCGGGACTACCCCCGATTTT CASRGAGTTPDF
- - TRBJ1-5 TRBV7-9 TGTGCCAGCAGCTCCCACAGTGGGCCCCAGCATTTT CASSSHSGPQHF
- TRBD2 TRBJ2-5 TRBV11-2 TGTGCCAGCAAGATACGGGGAGGGGAAGAGACCCAGTACTTC CASKIRGGEETQYF
- - TRBJ1-1 TRBV18 TGTGCCAGCACCCGGGCAGGAGGGGACACTGAAGCTTTCTTT CASTRAGGDTEAFF
- - TRBJ2-5 TRBV11-2 TGTGCCAGCAGCTACGTTGGCAGGGGAGAAGAGACCCAGTACTTC CASSYVGRGEETQYF
- TRBD2 TRBJ2-5 TRBV7-8 TGTGCCAGCAGCTTAGCGCTGGCGGGAGCACAGACCCAGTACTTC CASSLALAGAQTQYF
few - TRBJ1-1 TRBV18 TGTGCCAGCTCACCATACACTCTGGGGAGTGAAGCTTTCTTT CASSPYTLGSEAFF
- - TRBJ2-7 TRBV7-2 TGTGCCAGCAGCTTAGGGGTAGGGGCCTACGAGCAGTACTTC CASSLGVGAYEQYF
few - TRBJ2-7 TRBV13 TGTGCCAGCAAATTGAACAGGGGAGGAAGAGAGCAGTACTTC CASKLNRGGREQYF
- - TRBJ2-3 TRBV10-3 TGTGCCATCAGTGCGACAGGACCCGATACGCAGTATTTT CAISATGPDTQYF
few TRBD1 TRBJ2-6 TRBV29-1 TGCAGCGTTCTCCCCAGGACAGGGCCCAGCTCTGGGGCCAACGTCCTGACTTTC CSVLPRTGPSSGANVLTF
- - TRBJ2-6 TRBV28 TGTGCCAGCATTGAGACAGCCCTATCTGGGGCCAACGTCCTGACTTTC CASIETALSGANVLTF
- - TRBJ2-2 TRBV11-2 TGTGCCAGCAGCTTTTGGCCAGGGGTCACCGGGGAGCTGTTTTTT CASSFWPGVTGELFF